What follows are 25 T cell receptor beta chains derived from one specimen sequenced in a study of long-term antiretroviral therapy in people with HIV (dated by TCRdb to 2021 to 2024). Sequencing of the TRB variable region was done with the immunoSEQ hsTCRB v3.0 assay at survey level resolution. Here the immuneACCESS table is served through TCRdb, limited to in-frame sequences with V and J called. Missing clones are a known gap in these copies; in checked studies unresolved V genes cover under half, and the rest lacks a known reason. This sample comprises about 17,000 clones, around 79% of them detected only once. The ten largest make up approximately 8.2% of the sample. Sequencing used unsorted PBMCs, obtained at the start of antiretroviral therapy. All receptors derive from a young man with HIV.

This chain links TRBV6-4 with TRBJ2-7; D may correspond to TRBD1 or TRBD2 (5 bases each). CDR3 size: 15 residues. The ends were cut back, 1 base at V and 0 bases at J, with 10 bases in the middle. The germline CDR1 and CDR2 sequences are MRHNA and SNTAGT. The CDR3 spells CASSDYRDPSYEQYF. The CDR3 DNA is TGTGCCAGCAGTGACTACCGGGACCCCTCCTACGAGCAGTACTTC.

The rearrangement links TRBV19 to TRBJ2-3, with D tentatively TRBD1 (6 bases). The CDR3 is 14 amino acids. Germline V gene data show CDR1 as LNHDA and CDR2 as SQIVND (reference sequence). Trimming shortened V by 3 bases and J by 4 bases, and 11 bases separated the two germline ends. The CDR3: CASSIEGHSDTQYF. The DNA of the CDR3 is TGTGCCAGTAGTATCGAGGGACACTCAGATACGCAGTATTTT.

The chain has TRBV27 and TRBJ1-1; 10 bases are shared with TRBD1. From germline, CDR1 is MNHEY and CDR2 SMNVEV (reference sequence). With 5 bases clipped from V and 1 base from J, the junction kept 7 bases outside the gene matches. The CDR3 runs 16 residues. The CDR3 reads CASSGGQGETNTEAFF. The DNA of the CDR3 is TGTGCCAGCAGTGGCGGACAGGGGGAAACGAACACTGAAGCTTTCTTT.

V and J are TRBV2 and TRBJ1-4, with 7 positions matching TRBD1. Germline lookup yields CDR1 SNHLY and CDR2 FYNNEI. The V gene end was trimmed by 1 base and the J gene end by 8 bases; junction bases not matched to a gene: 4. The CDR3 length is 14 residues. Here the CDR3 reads CASSEEGAREKLFF. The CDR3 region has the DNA TGTGCCAGCAGTGAAGAGGGGGCGCGGGAAAAACTGTTTTTT.

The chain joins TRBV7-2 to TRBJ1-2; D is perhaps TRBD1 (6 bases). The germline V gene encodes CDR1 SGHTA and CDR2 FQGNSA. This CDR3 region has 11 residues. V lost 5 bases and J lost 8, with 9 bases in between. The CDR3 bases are TGTGCCAGCAGCGAAGACAGGGGCTACACCTTC. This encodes CASSEDRGYTF.

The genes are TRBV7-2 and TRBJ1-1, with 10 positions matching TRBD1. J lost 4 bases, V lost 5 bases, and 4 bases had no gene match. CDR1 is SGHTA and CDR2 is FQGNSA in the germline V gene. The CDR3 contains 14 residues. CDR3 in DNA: TGTGCCAGCAGCACCGGGACAGGGGTCACTGAAGCTTTCTTT. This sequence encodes CASSTGTGVTEAFF.

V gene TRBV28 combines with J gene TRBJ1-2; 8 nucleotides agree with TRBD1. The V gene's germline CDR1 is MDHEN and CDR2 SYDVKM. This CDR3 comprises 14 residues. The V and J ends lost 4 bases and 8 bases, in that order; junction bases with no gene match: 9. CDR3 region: CASSSLDRVEGYTF. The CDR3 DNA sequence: TGTGCCAGCAGTTCCCTGGACAGGGTTGAAGGCTACACCTTC.

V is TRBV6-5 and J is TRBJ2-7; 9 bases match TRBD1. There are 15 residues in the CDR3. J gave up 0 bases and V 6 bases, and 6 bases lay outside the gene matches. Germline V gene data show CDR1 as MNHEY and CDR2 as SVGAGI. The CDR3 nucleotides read TGTGCCAGCAGCCGGGGACAGGGCTTCTCCTACGAGCAGTACTTC. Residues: CASSRGQGFSYEQYF.

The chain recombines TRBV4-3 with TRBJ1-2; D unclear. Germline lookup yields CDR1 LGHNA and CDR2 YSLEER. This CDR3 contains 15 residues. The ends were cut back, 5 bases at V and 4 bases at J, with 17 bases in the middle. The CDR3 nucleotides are TGCGCCAGCAGCTCCCTTTCGGGGTCGGCCTATGGCTACACCTTC. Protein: CASSSLSGSAYGYTF.

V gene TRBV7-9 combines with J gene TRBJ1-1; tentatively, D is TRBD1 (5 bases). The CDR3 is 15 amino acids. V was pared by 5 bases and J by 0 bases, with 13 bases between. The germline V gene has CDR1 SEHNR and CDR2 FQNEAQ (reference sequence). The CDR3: CASSPRDGMNTEAFF. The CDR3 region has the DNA TGTGCCAGCAGCCCTAGGGACGGAATGAACACTGAAGCTTTCTTT.

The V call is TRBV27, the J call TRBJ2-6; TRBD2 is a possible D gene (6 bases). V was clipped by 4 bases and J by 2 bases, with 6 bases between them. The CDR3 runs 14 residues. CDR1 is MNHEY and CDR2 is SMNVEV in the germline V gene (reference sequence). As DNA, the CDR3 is TGTGCCAGCAGTTGGGGGGCTGGGGCCAACGTCCTGACTTTC. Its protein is CASSWGAGANVLTF.

CDR3 DNA: TGCGCCAGCAGCTTGAGGGTCGGGGGCACAGATACGCAGTATTTT. Translating gives CASSLRVGGTDTQYF. The chain combines TRBV5-1 with TRBJ2-3; D is perhaps TRBD2 (5 bases). The CDR3 sequence is 15 residues long. The germline gives CDR1 SGHRS, CDR2 YFSETQ. The germline V and J ends were trimmed by 1 base and 1 base, with 10 bases remaining between them.

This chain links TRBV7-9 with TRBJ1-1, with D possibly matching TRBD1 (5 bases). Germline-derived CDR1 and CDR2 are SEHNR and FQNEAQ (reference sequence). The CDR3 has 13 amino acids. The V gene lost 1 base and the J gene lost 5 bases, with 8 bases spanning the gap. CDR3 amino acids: CASSLGGGTEAFF. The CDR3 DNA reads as TGTGCCAGCAGCTTAGGTGGGGGTACTGAAGCTTTCTTT.

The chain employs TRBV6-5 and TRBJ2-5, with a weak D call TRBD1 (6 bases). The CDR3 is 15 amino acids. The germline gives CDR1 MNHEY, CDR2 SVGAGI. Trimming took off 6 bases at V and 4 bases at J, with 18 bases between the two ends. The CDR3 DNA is TGTGCCAGCAGGCCCTACTCGACAGGTCTAGAGACCCAGTACTTC. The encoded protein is CASRPYSTGLETQYF.

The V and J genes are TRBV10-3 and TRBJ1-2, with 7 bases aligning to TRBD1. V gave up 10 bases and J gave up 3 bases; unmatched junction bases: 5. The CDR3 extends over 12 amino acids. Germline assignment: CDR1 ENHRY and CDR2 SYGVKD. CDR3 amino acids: CATSGTDYGYTF. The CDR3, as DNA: TGTGCCACCAGCGGGACAGACTATGGCTACACCTTC.

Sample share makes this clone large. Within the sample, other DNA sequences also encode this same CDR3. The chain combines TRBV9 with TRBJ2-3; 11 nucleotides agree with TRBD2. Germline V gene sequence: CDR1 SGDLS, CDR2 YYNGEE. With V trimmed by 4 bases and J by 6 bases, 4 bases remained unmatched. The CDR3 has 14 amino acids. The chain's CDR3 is CASSYSGGVDTQYF. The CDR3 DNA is TGTGCCAGCAGCTATAGCGGGGGGGTTGATACGCAGTATTTT.

In DNA form, the CDR3 reads TGCGCCAGCAGTGAGTCACAGTACTACGAGCAGTACTTC. Translating it yields CASSESQYYEQYF. The chain employs TRBV10-1 and TRBJ2-7; D ambiguous. Germline CDR1 is WNHNN and CDR2 is SYGVQD (reference sequence). There are 13 residues in the CDR3. Between the trimmed V and J ends, which lost 0 bases and 3 bases, there was a span of 6 bases.

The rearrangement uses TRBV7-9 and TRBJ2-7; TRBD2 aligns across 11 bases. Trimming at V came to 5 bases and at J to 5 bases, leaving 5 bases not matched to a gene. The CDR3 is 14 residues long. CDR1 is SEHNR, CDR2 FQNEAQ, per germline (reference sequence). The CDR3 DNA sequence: TGTGCCAGCAGCCCTGGGACTAGCGGCAACGAGCAGTACTTC. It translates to CASSPGTSGNEQYF.

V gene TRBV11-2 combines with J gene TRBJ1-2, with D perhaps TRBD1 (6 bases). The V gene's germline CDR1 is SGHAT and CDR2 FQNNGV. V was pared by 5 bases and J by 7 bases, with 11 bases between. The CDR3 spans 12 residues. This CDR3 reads CASSAGQFGYTF. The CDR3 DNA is TGTGCCAGCAGCGCCGGACAGTTTGGCTACACCTTC.

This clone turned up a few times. The CDR3 is CASSLEWGTKGYTF. The CDR3 region has the DNA TGTGCCAGCAGCTTGGAATGGGGGACTAAGGGCTACACCTTC. The chain joins TRBV5-6 to TRBJ1-2; possible D gene TRBD1, 5 bases. This CDR3 is 14 amino acids long. Trimming pared 0 bases from V and 8 bases from J, leaving 14 bases between. Germline CDR1 SGHDT, CDR2 YYEEEE.

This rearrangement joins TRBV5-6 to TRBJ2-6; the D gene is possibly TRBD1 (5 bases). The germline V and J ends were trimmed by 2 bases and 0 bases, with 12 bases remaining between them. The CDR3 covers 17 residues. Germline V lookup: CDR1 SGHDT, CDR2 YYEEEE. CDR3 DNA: TGTGCCAGCAGCTTAGGGGCAGCACACTCTGGGGCCAACGTCCTGACTTTC. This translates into CASSLGAAHSGANVLTF.

The CDR3 coding sequence is TGTGCCAGCAGCCCCAAAGAACAGCGGGGGAAAGAGAATGAGCAGTTCTTC. As protein: CASSPKEQRGKENEQFF. V and J are TRBV11-2 and TRBJ2-1, with TRBD2 matching over 8 bases. CDR1 is SGHAT, CDR2 FQNNGV, per germline. The CDR3 consists of 17 residues. The junction had 16 bases not matched to a gene; V was cut back by 5 bases and J by 7 bases.

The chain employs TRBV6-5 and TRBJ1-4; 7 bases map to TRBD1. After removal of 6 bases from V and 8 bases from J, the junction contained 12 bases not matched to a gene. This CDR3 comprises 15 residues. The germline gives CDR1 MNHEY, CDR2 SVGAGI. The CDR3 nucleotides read TGTGCCAGCAGCCAGACCGGACAGGAAGTGGAAAAACTGTTTTTT. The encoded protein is CASSQTGQEVEKLFF.

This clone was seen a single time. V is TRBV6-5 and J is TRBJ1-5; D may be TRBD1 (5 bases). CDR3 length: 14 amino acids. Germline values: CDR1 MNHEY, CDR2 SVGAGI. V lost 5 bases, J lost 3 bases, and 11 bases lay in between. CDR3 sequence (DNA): TGTGCCAGCAGTCCACAGGTCTCCAATCAGCCCCAGCATTTT. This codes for CASSPQVSNQPQHF.

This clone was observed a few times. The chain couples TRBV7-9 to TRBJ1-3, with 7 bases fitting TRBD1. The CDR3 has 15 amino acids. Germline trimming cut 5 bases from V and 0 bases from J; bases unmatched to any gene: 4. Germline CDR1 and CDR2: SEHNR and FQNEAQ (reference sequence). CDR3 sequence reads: CASSRGQVSGNTIYF. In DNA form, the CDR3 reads TGTGCCAGCAGCCGCGGACAGGTCTCTGGAAACACCATATATTTT.